This TCR beta chain emerged from a study of identical twins. Findings of the study overall: Out-of-frame alpha sequences shared by twins were enriched for low generation probability. In cord blood, abundant beta clonotypes had fewer insertions; memory showed no trend.

Germline V gene lookup returns CDR1 SGHRS and CDR2 YFSETQ. Trimming stripped 1 base from V and 3 bases from J, with 8 bases between. The CDR3 loop spans 14 amino acids. A universal primer site was created by template switching, with the cDNA bearing unique molecular identifiers. In TCRdb, the 5' RACE reads were re-called with MiXCR into one record per CDR3 protein. Found here are 450,000 to 500,000 distinct CDR3 sequences, 13% to 15% of them singletons; the top ten hold approximately 0.9%. For this clonotype: Its antigen is as yet unknown.

These data were likewise used in another study, on yellow fever vaccine responses in identical twins. From that paper: Twins showed a vaccine T cell response that reportedly seemed partly convergent, partly personalized.

This TCR derives from a young woman in good health. The chain is built from TRBV5-1 and TRBJ2-1, with a possible D match to TRBD2 (5 bases). The sequenced material came from CD4+ T cells sorted from blood. CDR3 sequence (DNA): TGCGCCAGCAGCTTGAACGGGGACTACAATGAGCAGTTCTTC. Protein product: CASSLNGDYNEQFF.